These 30 T cell receptor beta chains originate from one sample sequenced in a study of T cell responses to AZD1222 COVID-19 vaccine. This table comes from immunoSEQ multiplex PCR, and its TCRdb copy is limited to in-frame clones, with some not included. The sample has around 140,000 clones. Sequencing was carried out using peripheral blood. The receptors here all came from an adult in good health.

The CDR3 here is CARSLPSDRDVLKGIRNTEAFF. In nucleotides, the CDR3 is TGTGCCAGAAGCTTACCCAGCGACAGGGACGTACTTAAGGGTATCAGGAACACTGAAGCTTTCTTT. This chain joins TRBV7-5 and TRBJ1-1; TRBD1 is taken as the D call from the table, unchecked against the DNA. TRBV7-5 represents a pseudogene. This CDR3 region has 22 residues.

This rearrangement joins TRBV5-4 to TRBJ1-2; 8 positions agree with TRBD1. The J segment lost 3 bases and the V segment lost 5 bases, leaving 12 bases of the junction unmatched. The CDR3 is 16 amino acids. Germline V gene data show CDR1 as SGHNT and CDR2 as YYREEE (reference sequence). In DNA, the CDR3 is TGTGCCAGCAGTTCCAGGACAGGGTCGACTTACTATGGCTACACCTTC. The encoded protein is CASSSRTGSTYYGYTF.

This chain connects TRBV18 to TRBJ2-5, with TRBD2 matching over 7 bases. This CDR3 comprises 14 residues. CDR1 and CDR2 from the germline V gene are KGHSH and LQKENI. V gave up 0 bases and J gave up 5 bases; unmatched junction bases: 3. The CDR3, as DNA: TGTGCCAGCTCACCACCGGGGAGGGGCGAGACCCAGTACTTC. Translation: CASSPPGRGETQYF.

J is TRBJ1-1 and V is TRBV7-2; D not resolved. Trimming shortened V by 0 bases and J by 2 bases, and 10 bases separated the two germline ends. Per the germline V gene, CDR1 is SGHTA and CDR2 is FQGNSA. This CDR3 is 15 amino acids long. The CDR3, as DNA: TGTGCCAGCAGCTTAGCTGGGCGGAGAAACACTGAAGCTTTCTTT. Amino acid sequence: CASSLAGRRNTEAFF.

The chain couples TRBV18 to TRBJ2-3; TRBD2 aligns across 8 bases. V was clipped by 6 bases and J by 0 bases; unmatched bases: 11. Looked up from germline, CDR1 is KGHSH and CDR2 is LQKENI. The length of the CDR3 is 17 residues. This chain's CDR3 is CASSQNWERGSTDTQYF. The CDR3 DNA follows: TGTGCCAGCTCGCAGAACTGGGAGCGGGGGAGCACAGATACGCAGTATTTT.

V is TRBV11-3 and J is TRBJ1-4; 8 bases map to TRBD1. Germline trimming cut 4 bases from V and 7 bases from J; bases unmatched to any gene: 5. Per germline, CDR1 SGHNT and CDR2 YENEEA. The CDR3 sequence is 14 residues long. CDR3 nucleotide sequence: TGTGCCAGCAGCTCCCAGGGGGCGGTTGAAAAACTGTTTTTT. Its translation is CASSSQGAVEKLFF. Full variable domain (outside the CDR3, taken from reference TRBV11-3 and TRBJ1-4): EAGVVQSPRYKIIEKKQPVAFWCNPISGHNTLYWYLQNLGQGPELLIRYENEEAVDDSQLPKDRFSAERLKGVDSTLKIQPAELGDSAVYLCASSSQGAVEKLFFGSGTQLSVL.

The chain carries TRBV7-3 and TRBJ2-7; D call uncertain. Looked up from germline, CDR1 is SGHTA and CDR2 is FQGTGA. The CDR3 covers 13 residues. V was clipped by 3 bases and J by 1 base, with 7 bases between them. CDR3 DNA: TGTGCCAGCAGCTTCGGACCTTCCTACGAGCAGTACTTC. This gives the protein CASSFGPSYEQYF. Combining the CDR3 with reference TRBV7-3 and TRBJ2-7 gives the whole variable domain GAGVSQTPSNKVTEKGKYVELRCDPISGHTALYWYRQSLGQGPEFLIYFQGTGAADDSGLPNDRFFAVRPEGSVSTLKIQRTERGDSAVYLCASSFGPSYEQYFGPGTRLTVT.

The chain employs TRBV18 and TRBJ1-3; D gene ambiguous. The germline V and J ends were trimmed by 3 bases and 7 bases, with 10 bases remaining between them. The CDR3 length is 13 residues. CDR1 is KGHSH, CDR2 LQKENI, per germline. The CDR3 DNA reads TGTGCCAGCTCACCTTCTGATCGGAACACCATATATTTT. This sequence encodes CASSPSDRNTIYF.

The chain has TRBV28 and TRBJ1-2; D gene uncertain. The V gene lost 7 bases and the J gene lost 5 bases, with 17 bases spanning the gap. CDR3 length: 14 residues. Germline CDR1 and CDR2: MDHEN and SYDVKM. DNA for the CDR3: TGTGCCAGCAACCTGATGGGCTCGGATTATGGCTACACCTTC. The encoded protein is CASNLMGSDYGYTF.

The V gene is TRBV19, the J gene TRBJ2-3; D may match TRBD1 or TRBD2 (7 bases each). V dropped 4 bases and J dropped 5 bases, with 13 bases sitting between them. There are 14 residues in the CDR3. Germline CDR1 is LNHDA and CDR2 is SQIVND (reference sequence). Here the CDR3 DNA reads TGTGCCAGTAGTAGGGGGGGACAGAAAGATACGCAGTATTTT. This sequence encodes CASSRGGQKDTQYF.

V usage is TRBV20-1 and J usage is TRBJ1-1; maybe TRBD1 (6 bases). Germline values: CDR1 DFQATT, CDR2 SNEGSKA (reference sequence). The CDR3 length is 14 residues. The V gene lost 3 bases and the J gene lost 4 bases, with 15 bases spanning the gap. CDR3 DNA sequence: TGCAGTGCTAGTAGGGGGGGTGTCGGCACTGAAGCTTTCTTT. Its translation is CSASRGGVGTEAFF.

J is TRBJ1-3 and V is TRBV3-1 (or the pseudogene TRBV3-2), with D hard to call. Per the germline V gene, CDR1 is LGHDT and CDR2 is YNNKEL (reference sequence). V lost 3 bases and J lost 2, with 14 bases in between. The CDR3 sequence is 16 residues long. The CDR3: CASSQIRAGTGNTIYF. The CDR3 DNA reads as TGTGCCAGCAGCCAGATTCGCGCAGGAACTGGAAACACCATATATTTT.

The chain recombines TRBV28 with TRBJ1-2, with 12 bases matching TRBD1. J was trimmed by 0 bases and V by 5 bases; bases with no gene match: 7. CDR3 length: 17 residues. Germline lookup yields CDR1 MDHEN and CDR2 SYDVKM. CDR3 sequence (DNA): TGTGCCAGCAGTCCCACGGGACAGGGGGCAGCTAACTATGGCTACACCTTC. Translation: CASSPTGQGAANYGYTF.

The V gene is TRBV2, the J gene TRBJ1-6; 7 nucleotides match TRBD1. The CDR3 is made up of 14 amino acids. The ends lost 4 bases at V and 6 bases at J; junction bases unmatched: 3. Germline V gene lookup returns CDR1 SNHLY and CDR2 FYNNEI. CDR3 region: CASSGSGGNSPLHF. The CDR3 DNA follows: TGTGCCAGCAGTGGTTCAGGGGGTAATTCACCCCTCCACTTT.

The J gene is TRBJ2-7, the V gene TRBV6-5; D is undetermined. The CDR3 extends over 16 amino acids. Deletions cut 0 bases from V and 3 bases from J, with 15 bases between. The V gene's germline CDR1 is MNHEY and CDR2 SVGAGI. CDR3 in amino acids: CASSYSRPGRGYEQYF. The CDR3 DNA is TGTGCCAGCAGTTACTCCCGACCTGGCAGAGGCTACGAGCAGTACTTC.

This sequence joins TRBV19 and TRBJ1-6; 10 bases are a match to TRBD1. The trim removed 2 bases at V and 9 bases at J, leaving 7 bases unmatched. There are 16 residues in the CDR3. CDR1 and CDR2 from the germline V gene are LNHDA and SQIVND (reference sequence). The CDR3 loop is CASSIPPGQGSSPLHF. The DNA of the CDR3 is TGTGCCAGTAGTATACCCCCGGGACAGGGGTCTTCACCCCTCCACTTT.

The V gene is TRBV6-4, the J gene TRBJ2-2; D is uncertain. Looked up from germline, CDR1 is MRHNA and CDR2 is SNTAGT. This CDR3 spans 16 amino acids. V lost 5 bases and J 3 bases, leaving 16 bases between the germline ends. The CDR3 DNA sequence: TGTGCCAGCAGTCCACGCTTTCTTTCAGACACCGGGGAGCTGTTTTTT. Protein: CASSPRFLSDTGELFF.

This sequence joins TRBV29-1 and TRBJ1-4; D is possibly TRBD1 (5 bases). There are 14 residues in the CDR3. CDR1 and CDR2 (germline): SQVTM, ANQGSEA. Trimming stripped 7 bases from V and 2 bases from J, with 14 bases between. The CDR3 here is CSAGGSRTNEKLFF. In DNA, the CDR3 is TGCAGCGCCGGGGGGAGCAGGACTAATGAAAAACTGTTTTTT.

The chain uses TRBV19 and TRBJ1-5, with a tentative D call TRBD1 (5 bases). The V gene's germline CDR1 is LNHDA and CDR2 SQIVND (reference sequence). The V gene lost 7 bases and the J gene lost 0 bases, with 16 bases spanning the gap. There are 16 residues in the CDR3. The CDR3 loop reads CASMGGAGHSNQPQHF. For the CDR3, the DNA is TGTGCCAGTATGGGCGGGGCAGGACATAGCAATCAGCCCCAGCATTTT.

The J gene is TRBJ1-5, the V gene TRBV16, with no clear D. V gave up 4 bases and J gave up 0 bases, with 10 bases separating them. This CDR3 comprises 15 residues. Germline V CDR1 and CDR2: KGHSY, FQNENV. The CDR3 DNA reads TGTGCCAGCAGCCCGGACGGAGATAGCAATCAGCCCCAGCATTTT. Residues: CASSPDGDSNQPQHF.

V is TRBV20-1 and J is TRBJ1-1; 7 nucleotides line up with TRBD1. The CDR3 consists of 16 residues. V shed 3 bases, J shed 4 bases, and the junction held 14 bases outside the gene matches. Per the germline V gene, CDR1 is DFQATT and CDR2 is SNEGSKA (reference sequence). The CDR3 loop is CSASARGVQGSTEAFF. CDR3 coding DNA: TGCAGTGCTAGTGCCCGCGGAGTACAGGGGTCCACTGAAGCTTTCTTT.

The chain recombines TRBV27 with TRBJ2-7, with a tentative D call TRBD1 (6 bases). Germline CDR1 is MNHEY and CDR2 is SMNVEV (reference sequence). V lost 3 bases to trimming and J lost 4 bases, with 22 bases between them. The CDR3 extends over 17 amino acids. CDR3: CASSLFTVQGTPYEQYF. The CDR3 DNA sequence: TGTGCCAGCAGTTTGTTTACTGTACAGGGAACCCCTTACGAGCAGTACTTC.

This chain links TRBV30 with TRBJ2-7; 8 nucleotides match TRBD2. With 3 bases clipped from V and 0 bases from J, the junction kept 7 bases outside the gene matches. The germline V gene encodes CDR1 GTSNPN and CDR2 SVGIG (reference sequence). The CDR3 covers 15 residues. Here the CDR3 DNA reads TGTGCCTGGAGCCTAGCGGGTACCTACTCCTACGAGCAGTACTTC. Protein: CAWSLAGTYSYEQYF.

The rearrangement uses TRBV4-2 and TRBJ1-3, with D uncertain. The CDR3 totals 15 residues. Germline CDR1 reads LGHNA; CDR2 reads YNFKEQ. Trimming removed 1 base from V and 0 bases from J, with 7 bases in between. The CDR3 here is CASSQVDLSGNTIYF. Here the CDR3 DNA reads TGTGCCAGCAGCCAAGTCGACCTCTCTGGAAACACCATATATTTT.

The rearrangement uses TRBV5-1 and TRBJ1-1; D remains ambiguous. V was cut by 4 bases and J by 3 bases, with 10 bases left in between. Germline V gives CDR1 SGHRS, CDR2 YFSETQ. CDR3 size: 13 residues. CDR3 in amino acids: CASSLNRDTEAFF. The CDR3 DNA is TGCGCCAGCAGCCTCAACCGAGACACTGAAGCTTTCTTT.

This chain links TRBV19 with TRBJ2-1; 8 bases line up with TRBD2. The CDR3 is made up of 14 amino acids. V dropped 10 bases and J dropped 8; count of bases not matched to a gene: 13. In germline, CDR1 is LNHDA, CDR2 SQIVND (reference sequence). Written as DNA, the CDR3 is TGTGCCACGACCCCCCAGCGGGGGTCGGATGAGCAGTTCTTC. It yields the protein CATTPQRGSDEQFF.

The chain carries TRBV6-5 and TRBJ2-1, with D tentatively TRBD1 (6 bases). V dropped 7 bases and J dropped 8 bases, with 9 bases sitting between them. The CDR3 runs to 11 residues. The germline gives CDR1 MNHEY, CDR2 SVGAGI. The DNA of the CDR3 is TGTGCCAGCACTCGACAGGATGAGCAGTTCTTC. Translation gives CASTRQDEQFF.

This chain connects TRBV7-2 to TRBJ1-6; 8 nucleotides line up with TRBD1. CDR1 and CDR2 (germline): SGHTA, FQGNSA. This CDR3 has 15 amino acids. V lost 1 base, J lost 6 bases, and 2 bases stayed unmatched. The CDR3 region has the DNA TGTGCCAGCAGCTTAGGGACAGGGAGTAATTCACCCCTCCACTTT. This codes for CASSLGTGSNSPLHF.

The rearrangement uses TRBV5-6 and TRBJ2-2; D call uncertain. V dropped 3 bases and J dropped 4 bases, with 10 bases sitting between them. Germline V gene sequence: CDR1 SGHDT, CDR2 YYEEEE. This CDR3 has 14 residues. The CDR3 protein is CASSSPVFTGELFF. CDR3 sequence (DNA): TGTGCCAGCAGCTCGCCAGTGTTCACCGGGGAGCTGTTTTTT. The variable domain in full, completed from reference TRBV5-6 and TRBJ2-2, reads DAGVTQSPTHLIKTRGQQVTLRCSPKSGHDTVSWYQQALGQGPQFIFQYYEEEERQRGNFPDRFSGHQFPNYSSELNVNALLLGDSALYLCASSSPVFTGELFFGEGSRLTVL.

DNA for the CDR3: TGTGCCAGTACGTGGGGCGCCGGTCAGCCCCAGCATTTT. It yields the protein CASTWGAGQPQHF. The chain is built from TRBV19 and TRBJ1-5, with D maybe TRBD1 (5 bases). V lost 7 bases to trimming and J lost 6 bases, with 13 bases between them. This CDR3 region has 13 residues. The germline gives CDR1 LNHDA, CDR2 SQIVND (reference sequence).